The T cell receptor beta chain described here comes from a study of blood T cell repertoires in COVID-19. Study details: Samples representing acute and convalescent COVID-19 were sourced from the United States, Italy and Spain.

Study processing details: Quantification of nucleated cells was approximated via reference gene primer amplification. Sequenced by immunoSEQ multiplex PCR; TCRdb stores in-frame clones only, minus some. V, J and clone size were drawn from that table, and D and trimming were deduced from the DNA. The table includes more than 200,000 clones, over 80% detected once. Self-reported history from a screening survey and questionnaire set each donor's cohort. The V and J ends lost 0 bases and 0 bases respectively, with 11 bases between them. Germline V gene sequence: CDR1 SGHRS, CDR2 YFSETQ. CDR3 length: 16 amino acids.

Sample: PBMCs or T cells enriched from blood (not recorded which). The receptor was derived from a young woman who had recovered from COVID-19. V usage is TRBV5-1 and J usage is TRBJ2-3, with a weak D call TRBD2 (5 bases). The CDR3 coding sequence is TGCGCCAGCAGCTTGGGTGGAGCGGACAGCACAGATACGCAGTATTTT. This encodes CASSLGGADSTDTQYF.